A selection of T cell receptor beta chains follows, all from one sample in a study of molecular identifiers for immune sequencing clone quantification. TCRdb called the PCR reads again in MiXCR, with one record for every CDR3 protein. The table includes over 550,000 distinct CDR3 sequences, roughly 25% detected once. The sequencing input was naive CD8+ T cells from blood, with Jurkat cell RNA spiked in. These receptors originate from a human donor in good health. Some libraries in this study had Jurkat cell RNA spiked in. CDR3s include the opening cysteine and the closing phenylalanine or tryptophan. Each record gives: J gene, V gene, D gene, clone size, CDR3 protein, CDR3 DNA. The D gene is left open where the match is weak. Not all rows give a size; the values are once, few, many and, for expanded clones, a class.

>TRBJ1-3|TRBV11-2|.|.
CASSFTDGSSGNTIYF
TGTGCCAGCAGCTTCACCGACGGGAGCTCTGGAAACACCATATATTTT
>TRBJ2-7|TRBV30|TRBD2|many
CAWSVGGEAEQYF
TGTGCCTGGAGTGTTGGGGGGGAGGCCGAGCAGTACTTC
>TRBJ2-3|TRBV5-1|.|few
CASSLDKGVSTDTQYF
TGCGCCAGCAGCTTGGATAAGGGGGTTAGCACAGATACGCAGTATTTT
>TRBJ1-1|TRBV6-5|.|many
CASSYSHLNTEAFF
TGTGCCAGCAGTTACAGTCACCTGAACACTGAAGCTTTCTTT
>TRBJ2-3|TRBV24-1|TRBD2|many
CATSDPLAGGPTDTQYF
TGTGCCACCAGTGACCCACTAGCGGGAGGGCCGACAGATACGCAGTATTTT
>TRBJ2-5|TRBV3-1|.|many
CASSQVIGLSETQYF
TGTGCCAGCAGCCAAGTGATCGGCCTTAGTGAGACCCAGTACTTC
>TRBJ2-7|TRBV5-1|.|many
CASSWSGGGYEQYF
TGCGCCAGCAGTTGGTCCGGCGGCGGCTACGAGCAGTACTTC
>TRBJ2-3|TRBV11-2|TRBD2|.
CASSPGLAGLSSTDTQYF
TGTGCCAGCAGCCCGGGACTAGCGGGACTCTCTAGCACAGATACGCAGTATTTT
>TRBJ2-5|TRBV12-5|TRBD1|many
CASDDGTEETQYF
TGTGCTAGTGACGATGGGACAGAAGAGACCCAGTACTTC
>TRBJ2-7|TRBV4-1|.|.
CASSQDSRVEQYF
TGCGCCAGCAGCCAAGATTCTCGGGTCGAGCAGTACTTC
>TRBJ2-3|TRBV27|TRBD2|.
CASSLSAGAFTDTRYF
TGTGCCAGCAGTTTATCAGCGGGGGCCTTCACAGATACGCGGTATTTT
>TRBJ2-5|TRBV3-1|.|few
CASSHVLGPRVSQYF
TGTGCCAGCAGCCATGTCCTAGGGCCGCGAGTATCCCAGTACTTC
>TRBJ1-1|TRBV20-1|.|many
CSARDRGTPNTEAFF
TGCAGTGCTAGAGATCGAGGGACACCGAACACTGAAGCTTTCTTT
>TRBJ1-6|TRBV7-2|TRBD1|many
CASSLGQAYNSPLHF
TGTGCCAGCAGCTTGGGACAGGCTTATAATTCACCCCTCCACTTT
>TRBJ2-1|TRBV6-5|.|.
CASSKTGNAYNEQFF
TGTGCCAGCAGTAAAACAGGGAACGCCTACAATGAGCAGTTCTTC
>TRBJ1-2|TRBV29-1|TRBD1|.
CSVRTGEDYGYTF
TGCAGCGTCCGGACAGGGGAGGACTATGGCTACACCTTC